Shown below are 19 T cell receptor beta chains from a single sample sequenced in a study of shared clonotypes between healthy human individuals. TCRdb's copy holds only in-frame clones and misses some; the assay was immunoSEQ multiplex PCR. Of 600,000 to 750,000 clones listed, 72% are singletons. Material for sequencing was memory CD4+ T cells sorted from blood. As for subset: CD45RA-negative fraction. The receptors stem from a woman under 40 in good health.

The rearrangement uses TRBV16 and TRBJ2-7; D gene ambiguous. The CDR3 is made up of 14 amino acids. In germline, CDR1 is KGHSY, CDR2 FQNENV. Between the trimmed V and J ends, which lost 4 bases and 2 bases, there was a span of 12 bases. The DNA of the CDR3 is TGTGCCAGCAGCCGCCCCGGGCCCGCCTACGAGCAGTACTTC. This gives the protein CASSRPGPAYEQYF. The full variable domain, with the rest looked up from reference TRBV16 and TRBJ2-7, is GEEVAQTPKHLVRGEGQKAKLYCAPIKGHSYVFWYQQVLKNEFKFLISFQNENVFDETGMPKERFSAKCLPNSPCSLEIQATKLEDSAVYFCASSRPGPAYEQYFGPGTRLTVT.

V is TRBV7-9 and J is TRBJ1-2, with 10 bases identical to TRBD1. The CDR3 is 14 amino acids. CDR1 and CDR2 (germline): SEHNR, FQNEAQ (reference sequence). V gave up 5 bases and J gave up 6 bases; unmatched junction bases: 6. CDR3 bases: TGTGCCAGCAGCGAAGGGACAGGGGAGGATGGCTACACCTTC. Amino acid sequence: CASSEGTGEDGYTF. Combining the CDR3 with reference TRBV7-9 and TRBJ1-2 gives the whole variable domain DTGVSQNPRHKITKRGQNVTFRCDPISEHNRLYWYRQTLGQGPEFLTYFQNEAQLEKSRLLSDRFSAERPKGSFSTLEIQRTEQGDSAMYLCASSEGTGEDGYTFGSGTRLTVV.

The chain is built from TRBV13 and TRBJ2-2, with TRBD1 matching 10 bases. Trimming at V came to 5 bases and at J to 7 bases, leaving 7 bases not matched to a gene. The CDR3 loop spans 15 amino acids. The germline V gene has CDR1 PRHDT and CDR2 FYEKMQ (reference sequence). CDR3 loop: CASSADRGRIGELFF. The CDR3 region has the DNA TGTGCCAGCAGCGCCGACAGGGGGCGCATCGGGGAGCTGTTTTTT.

V usage is TRBV19 and J usage is TRBJ2-5, with 7 bases that match TRBD2. CDR3 size: 16 residues. With V trimmed by 5 bases and J by 5 bases, 14 bases remained unmatched. Germline V CDR1 and CDR2: LNHDA, SQIVND (reference sequence). CDR3 region: CASSPRYAGEMETQYF. The CDR3 DNA is TGTGCCAGTAGTCCCCGGTACGCGGGGGAGATGGAGACCCAGTACTTC.

This clone has a single count. The gene calls are TRBV6-5 and TRBJ1-2; tentative D call: TRBD1 (5 bases). The CDR3 has 15 residues. In germline, CDR1 is MNHEY, CDR2 SVGAGI. Trimming cost V 3 bases and J 3 bases, with 14 bases left between them. The CDR3 loop reads CASSYVRTSYYGYTF. CDR3 DNA: TGTGCCAGCAGTTATGTCCGGACAAGCTACTATGGCTACACCTTC.

This chain joins TRBV28 and TRBJ2-7; 10 positions agree with TRBD2. This CDR3 spans 15 amino acids. Germline V lookup: CDR1 MDHEN, CDR2 SYDVKM. With 5 bases clipped from V and 6 bases from J, the junction kept 10 bases outside the gene matches. The CDR3 DNA is TGTGCCAGCAGTCCCTTAAGCGGGAGGGCCGTCGAGCAGTACTTC. This codes for CASSPLSGRAVEQYF.

Regarding this clone: This CDR3 is also generated by other DNA sequences in the sample. J is TRBJ2-3 and V is TRBV19, with D perhaps TRBD1 (6 bases). The CDR3 runs to 16 residues. Between the trimmed V and J ends, which lost 1 base and 0 bases, there was a span of 11 bases. CDR1 is LNHDA, CDR2 SQIVND, per germline (reference sequence). The CDR3 nucleotides are TGTGCCAGTAGTATAGGGACAGCAACTAGCACAGATACGCAGTATTTT. The encoded protein is CASSIGTATSTDTQYF.

The chain has TRBV5-5 and TRBJ1-5; the match to TRBD1 covers 8 bases. In germline, CDR1 is SGHKS, CDR2 YYEKEE (reference sequence). The length of the CDR3 is 13 residues. After removal of 3 bases from V and 5 bases from J, the junction contained 1 base not matched to a gene. The CDR3, as DNA: TGTGCCAGCAGCTCGGACAGGGATCAGCCCCAGCATTTT. It specifies CASSSDRDQPQHF.

This chain connects TRBV9 to TRBJ2-1, with 7 bases matching TRBD2. The CDR3 loop spans 13 amino acids. Germline V CDR1 and CDR2: SGDLS, YYNGEE. V gave up 5 bases and J gave up 6 bases; unmatched junction bases: 5. As DNA, the CDR3 is TGTGCCAGCAGTAAAACTAGCGTCAATGAGCAGTTCTTC. Residues: CASSKTSVNEQFF.

This clone has ten or more counts. Other nucleotide sequences in the sample specify the same CDR3. The chain has TRBV2 and TRBJ2-5; 9 nucleotides agree with TRBD1. This CDR3 contains 15 residues. In germline, CDR1 is SNHLY, CDR2 FYNNEI. V lost 4 bases, J lost 2 bases, and 5 bases stayed unmatched. The CDR3 DNA sequence: TGTGCCAGCAGTGCCGAGGGACAGGGACAAGAGACCCAGTACTTC. This sequence encodes CASSAEGQGQETQYF.

This clone was seen a handful of times. Distinct nucleotide sequences in the sample also encode this CDR3. This sequence joins TRBV28 and TRBJ2-2; TRBD1 matches 8 bases. The germline V gene encodes CDR1 MDHEN and CDR2 SYDVKM. V was pared by 5 bases and J by 6 bases, with 8 bases of the junction left unmatched. This CDR3 has 15 residues. The CDR3 sequence: CASSLRTGLPGELFF. In DNA, the CDR3 is TGTGCCAGCAGTCTTAGGACAGGGCTACCCGGGGAGCTGTTTTTT.

This chain links TRBV27 with TRBJ2-5, with TRBD1 as a possible D gene (6 bases). Looked up from germline, CDR1 is MNHEY and CDR2 is SMNVEV (reference sequence). The germline V and J ends were trimmed by 5 bases and 2 bases, with 24 bases remaining between them. The CDR3 has 18 residues. The chain's CDR3 is CASSLEDSPTGSQETQYF. In DNA, the CDR3 is TGTGCCAGCAGTCTAGAGGACAGTCCCACCGGGTCACAAGAGACCCAGTACTTC.

The chain combines TRBV5-1 with TRBJ2-7; 9 bases are a match to TRBD1. This CDR3 has 17 amino acids. Germline V lookup: CDR1 SGHRS, CDR2 YFSETQ. J gave up 4 bases and V 2 bases, and 13 bases lay outside the gene matches. The CDR3 nucleotides are TGCGCCAGCAGCTTACAGCCCGCGGGACAGGGTAAATACGAGCAGTACTTC. Translated: CASSLQPAGQGKYEQYF. The full variable domain, completed using reference TRBV5-1 and TRBJ2-7, is KAGVTQTPRYLIKTRGQQVTLSCSPISGHRSVSWYQQTPGQGLQFLFEYFSETQRNKGNFPGRFSGRQFSNSRSEMNVSTLELGDSALYLCASSLQPAGQGKYEQYFGPGTRLTVT.

This chain links TRBV2 with TRBJ2-7; no clear D gene. This CDR3 is built from 13 residues. Deletions cut 6 bases from V and 2 bases from J, with 11 bases between. CDR1 is SNHLY, CDR2 FYNNEI, per germline. CDR3 bases: TGTGCCAGCAGCCCCGAACAGACCTACGAGCAGTACTTC. Its translation: CASSPEQTYEQYF.

This rearrangement joins TRBV28 to TRBJ2-2; D uncertain. CDR1 is MDHEN and CDR2 is SYDVKM in the germline V gene. The ends were cut back, 10 bases at V and 3 bases at J, with 12 bases in the middle. The CDR3 extends over 13 amino acids. Here the CDR3 reads CAILRVYTGELFF. The CDR3 DNA is TGTGCCATCCTAAGGGTTTACACCGGGGAGCTGTTTTTT.

V gene TRBV11-2 combines with J gene TRBJ2-1, with 7 bases that match TRBD1. The CDR3 totals 15 residues. The germline V gene has CDR1 SGHAT and CDR2 FQNNGV. V gave up 1 base and J gave up 2 bases; unmatched junction bases: 2. The CDR3: CASSLVQGAYNEQFF. The DNA for the CDR3 is TGTGCCAGCAGCTTAGTCCAGGGGGCCTACAATGAGCAGTTCTTC.

The rearrangement links TRBV4-1 to TRBJ2-1; 11 bases match TRBD2. V shed 4 bases, J shed 8 bases, and the junction held 16 bases outside the gene matches. This CDR3 region has 18 residues. The germline V gene encodes CDR1 MGHRA and CDR2 YSYEKL. The CDR3 is CASSPGEGPGLAGYEQFF. For the CDR3, the DNA is TGCGCCAGCAGCCCAGGGGAGGGGCCAGGACTAGCGGGCTATGAGCAGTTCTTC.

In this sample, this clone turned up a few times. At the DNA level, this CDR3 is encoded by other sequences in the same sample as well. This chain connects TRBV29-1 to TRBJ2-7; D call uncertain. The germline gives CDR1 SQVTM, CDR2 ANQGSEA. The CDR3 has 10 residues. Deletions cut 4 bases from V and 3 bases from J, with 4 bases between. This CDR3 reads CSVADYEQYF. Written as DNA, the CDR3 is TGCAGCGTTGCTGACTACGAGCAGTACTTC.

This chain connects TRBV7-8 to TRBJ2-3, with D possibly matching TRBD2 (7 bases). The ends were cut back, 4 bases at V and 4 bases at J, with 15 bases in the middle. Germline values: CDR1 SGHVS, CDR2 FQNEAQ. The CDR3 loop spans 15 amino acids. The CDR3, as DNA: TGTGCCAGCAGCTCAGGAAGGGGGAGGGCAGATACGCAGTATTTT. The encoded protein is CASSSGRGRADTQYF.